The present T cell receptor (beta chain) was sequenced within a study of shared clonotypes between healthy human individuals. Trimming removed 6 bases from V and 8 bases from J, with 11 bases in between. This CDR3 is 12 amino acids long. Looked up from germline, CDR1 is SNHLY and CDR2 is FYNNEI. Assay: immunoSEQ multiplex PCR; the TCRdb copy retains only in-frame clones and omits some. The profile shows 1 million to 1.3 million clones, approximately 80% of them singletons. V and J are TRBV2 and TRBJ2-1; D is unclear. The TCR was taken from a man younger than 35 in good health. Some clones in this sample may be carry-over from other donors' samples. Sequencing was done on a sample of memory CD4+ T cells from PBMCs. The subset was: CD45RA-negative fraction. The CDR3 here is CASRQRGDEQFF. The CDR3 bases are TGTGCCAGCAGGCAGAGAGGAGATGAGCAGTTCTTC.